In its sample, the clone carrying this TCR beta chain was seen a few times. With 60 Vbeta and 13 Jbeta primers, the PCR was carried out. The protocol was immunoSEQ multiplex PCR, while the TCRdb copy is restricted to in-frame clones and leaves out a portion. Among 180,000 or so clones listed, under 9.5% were seen once. The germline CDR1 and CDR2 sequences are GTSNPN and SVGIG (reference sequence). The CDR3 contains 15 residues. Trimming cost V 3 bases and J 9 bases, with 21 bases left between them. These data are taken from a study of cytomegalovirus exposure and HLA in healthy donors. The sample comprised PBMCs. The V and J genes are TRBV30 and TRBJ2-1; possibly TRBD2 for D (6 bases). This receptor was identified in a woman aged 25 to 39 in good health and CMV-seropositive. CDR3 sequence (DNA): TGTGCCTGGAGCCGCTTACGGGTGGCCGGGGGTGAGCAGTTCTTC. It translates to CAWSRLRVAGGEQFF. Variable domain in full (rest from reference TRBV30 and TRBJ2-1): SQTIHQWPATLVQPVGSPLSLECTVEGTSNPNLYWYRQAAGRGLQLLFYSVGIGQISSEVPQNLSASRPQDRQFILSSKKLLLSDSGFYLCAWSRLRVAGGEQFFGPGTRLTVL.